This T cell receptor beta chain came from a study of blood T cells in healthy people across ages (dated by TCRdb to 2015 to 2017). Some background on the complete study: In model experiments, template switching captured roughly one uniquely barcoded TCR beta cDNA molecule for every two T cells. The study measured age-related changes in TCR beta repertoire diversity using deep sequencing normalized with unique cDNA molecular identifiers. The donors were divided into four age groups: young (average around 17 years), middle-aged (roughly 42), aged (around 67) and long-lived (about 90). Donors of different ages were randomly distributed across sequencing lanes to avoid experimental bias. For two donors (one aged 18 to 29 and one aged 80 or older), the study analyzed two additional independent replicas of 1 million unique cDNA reads from the same blood draw. Overall study outcomes, separate from this receptor: Bulk unsorted PBMC profiling prevented conclusive comparison of naive and antigen-experienced compartments. Because donor CMV infection status was unknown, age-related changes in expanded clonotypes were potentially confounded. As age increased, observed TCR beta diversity per million T cells dropped in a roughly linear way, and a significant reduction was already evident by age 40. Compared with the aged group, more naive CD4+ T cells, fewer expanded clones and increased TCR diversity were shown by the long-lived group, suggesting age selection. Observed TCR beta diversity correlated strongly with the percentage of naive T cells measured by flow cytometry. Estimates of total diversity from one million sequenced T cells were regarded as lower bounds and underestimates.

The protocol used for the library was 5' RACE. Sequenced using an Illumina HiSeq 2500. A second about 7 to 12 cycle PCR used a sample-barcoded 5' primer and a J-beta primer mix. Each TCR beta cDNA molecule received a unique molecular identifier from a template-switch 5' adaptor carrying 12 random nucleotides. Each sample yielded at least 2.5 million CDR3-containing paired-end reads. The Mint cDNA synthesis kit, primed by a TRBC-specific oligonucleotide, was used to synthesize first-strand cDNA from all RNA. After uracil-DNA glycosylase treatment, a first 18-cycle PCR used universal primers M1SS and BC2_uni_R on all cDNA. Concerning the study's data processing: Each sample was normalized by randomly selecting 1 million high-quality reads, each carrying a distinct molecular identifier. Reads sharing molecular identifiers were discarded rather than binned into consensus sequences. MiTCR, with a Q25 quality threshold and the strictest error-elimination algorithm, was used for CDR3 identification, clonotype clustering and error correction. A nonparametric unseen species model using Euler transformation provided a lower-bound estimate of total TCR beta diversity. Through fastp at Q25 and MiXCR, TCRdb rebuilt clones from the public reads, retaining in-frame beta chains. All rows with the same CDR3 protein become a single entry with the most common DNA and genes. These V and J calls are TCRdb output, not the study's own analysis. Here the sample has around 900,000 distinct CDR3 sequences; more than 25% occur a single time. Of the sample, 15% to 20% falls within the top ten clones.

Turning to this clonotype: No antigen is known for it. The input lacks base qualities; no much larger clone sits a single base away.

Donors were a few dozen systemically healthy Caucasian individuals from Russia aged about 6 to 100 years. About 9.6 milliliters of peripheral blood were collected from each donor into EDTA-treated Vacutainer tubes. Ficoll-Paque density-gradient centrifugation was used to isolate PBMCs, with at least 7 million obtained per sample. Trizol reagent was used to extract total RNA from PBMCs, with at least 6 micrograms per sample. For every donor, flow cytometry on a PBMC aliquot measured the percentage of naive CD45RAhigh/CD27high T cells. CDR3 length: 13 amino acids, cysteine to phenylalanine. Only the CDR3 portion is preserved as DNA: 39 bases, with reading frame beginning at the first base. V sheds 6 bases and J sheds 5 bases, leaving 14 bases between their ends. CDR1 and CDR2, looked up from the germline V gene (reference sequence), are DFQATT and SNEGSKA.

The sequence was obtained from an elderly woman in good health. The chain is assembled from TRBV20-1 and TRBJ1-5; possibly the D gene is TRBD1, per 6 matching bases. Sample: blood. The CDR3 is CSAEDSGYQPQHF. The nucleotide sequence reads as follows: TGCAGTGCCGAGGACAGTGGTTATCAGCCCCAGCATTTT.